This T cell receptor (beta chain) appears in the sequencing data of a study of neurological immune-mediated disorders (dated by TCRdb to the late 2010s). General notes on the study: Peripheral blood TCR-beta repertoires from HTLV-I-associated myelopathy (HAM/TSP) patients, multiple sclerosis patients and healthy controls were compared by UMI-based sequencing. Longitudinal samples, technical triplicates and paired sorted CD4+ and CD8+ T-cell subsets, alongside PBMC samples, were included among the approximately 110 TCR-beta libraries. The cohort comprised roughly 69 subjects: around 15 HAM/TSP patients, some 34 multiple sclerosis patients and around 20 healthy controls. To precisely calculate how much the frequency of each individual clone varied, libraries were sequenced in technical triplicate.

CDR1 is given as MNHNS and CDR2 as SASEGT, both from the germline V gene. Measured from the cysteine to the phenylalanine, the CDR3 is 11 residues long. Of all the DNA, just the CDR3 is kept, 33 bases in frame from base 1. Trimming removed 11 bases from V and 4 bases from J, leaving 10 bases between the germline ends. This clonotype was found many times. No antigen is known for it. No per-base quality is available; no much larger clone lies one base away. To synthesize cDNA, template-switch 5'RACE was performed with a primer carrying a 10-nucleotide random unique molecular identifier so that each TCR transcript was tagged. Over 180 million TCR-beta sequences, covering 15-18 subjects, were produced in each sequencing run. The RNeasy kit was used to extract total RNA. The KAPA Real-time Library Amplification kit was used to amplify TCR-beta VDJ regions with primers for the TCR constant region and the 5'RACE anchor. A first PCR added sample indexes and Illumina adaptors, and a second PCR then raised library yield. After Ampure bead purification, the roughly 650 bp TCR product was size-selected on a 2% E-gel SizeSelection system. Before pooling, library quality was assessed on a Bioanalyzer, concentration was determined with Qubit, and library quantification was performed with the Kapa Library Quantification kit. Paired-end 2 x 150 bp sequencing of the libraries was performed on an Illumina HiSeq 2500. To increase sequence diversity, about 25-31% phiX was spiked into each library pool. The published analysis was carried out like this. Quality-filtered reads were processed with the UMI-based MiGEC pipeline, which removed over 75% of raw TCR sequences during error correction. VDJ genes were aligned to IMGT germline references, and clonotypes were defined by unique CDR3 amino acid sequence plus V-J genes. Clonal expansion, Shannon diversity and CDR3 relatedness (CalcPairwiseDistances, ClusterSamples) were evaluated with VDJtools, and phylogenetic trees were built with CLCbio workbench. Using coefficient-of-variation modelling across technical triplicates, the study counted a clone as expanded if it had at least 8 unique UMIs. TCRdb reprocessed the public reads (quality trimming at Q25 with fastp, clone calling with MiXCR) and kept in-frame beta chains. Rows with one shared CDR3 protein collapse into an entry with the most common genes and DNA. The authors' filters were not applied to this entry. This sample lists more than 30,000 distinct CDR3 sequences; less than 15% were detected once. Around 5% of the sample rests with the top ten.

In light of the paper, this sample's time point label describes: technical triplicate 2. Sorted-subset TCR libraries were prepared from about a million sorted CD4+ or CD8+ T cells. Peripheral blood underwent Ficoll-Hypaque density gradient centrifugation to isolate PBMCs, which were then cryopreserved in liquid nitrogen. Paired sorted CD4+ and CD8+ subsets came from healthy controls, HAM/TSP patients and MS patients. Findings and caveats that apply to the study as a whole: TCR clonal expansion was highest in HAM/TSP patients and lowest in MS patients, with MS patients falling below even healthy controls. Across subjects, expanded clones never shared an identical CDR3 amino acid sequence, which suggests that the TCR-beta repertoires in every group were private.

Source material: CD4+ T cells from blood. The sequence joins TRBV6-1 to TRBJ2-3; matching of 7 bases hints at TRBD2 as the D gene. The sequence derives from a female donor with HTLV-1-associated myelopathy (HAM/TSP). Here the CDR3 is given as CAGGAADTQYF. The nucleotides read TGTGCCGGGGGGGCTGCAGATACGCAGTATTTT.